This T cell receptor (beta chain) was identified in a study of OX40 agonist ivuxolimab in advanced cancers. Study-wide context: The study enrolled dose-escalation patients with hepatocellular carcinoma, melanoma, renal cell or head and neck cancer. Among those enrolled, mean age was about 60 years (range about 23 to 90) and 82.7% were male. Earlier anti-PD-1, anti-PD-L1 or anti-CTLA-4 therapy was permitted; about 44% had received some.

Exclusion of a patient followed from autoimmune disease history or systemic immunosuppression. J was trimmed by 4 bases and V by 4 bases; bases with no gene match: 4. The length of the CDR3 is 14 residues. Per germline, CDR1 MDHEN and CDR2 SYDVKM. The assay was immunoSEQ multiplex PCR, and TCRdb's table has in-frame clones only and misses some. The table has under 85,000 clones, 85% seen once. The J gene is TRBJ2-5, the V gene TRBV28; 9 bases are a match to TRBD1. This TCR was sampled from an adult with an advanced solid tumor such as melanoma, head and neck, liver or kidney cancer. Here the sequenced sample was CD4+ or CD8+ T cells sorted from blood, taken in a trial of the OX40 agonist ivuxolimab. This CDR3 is CASSSGDRAETQYF. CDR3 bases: TGTGCCAGCAGTTCTGGGGACAGGGCAGAGACCCAGTACTTC.